The 17 T cell receptor beta chains below were found in one sample sequenced in a study of cytomegalovirus exposure and HLA in healthy donors. Sequenced by immunoSEQ multiplex PCR; TCRdb stores in-frame clones only, minus some. In the table there are about 160,000 clones, 86% of which are singletons. Specimen: PBMCs. These receptors originate from a woman aged 30 to 39 in good health and CMV-seronegative.

Turning to this clone: The junction and the germline gene differ at one end; a read error may be behind it. The chain has TRBV4-3 and TRBJ2-3; D gene ambiguous. Germline CDR1 LGHNA, CDR2 YSLEER. The CDR3 spans 15 residues. CDR3 in DNA: TGCGCCAGCAGCGAAGACGGCCCTAGCACAGATACGCAGTATTTT. Its protein is CASSEDGPSTDTQYF.

The chain is built from TRBV6-5 and TRBJ1-2, with D possibly matching TRBD1 (6 bases). This CDR3 comprises 13 residues. Trimming pared 6 bases from V and 5 bases from J, leaving 13 bases between. The V gene's germline CDR1 is MNHEY and CDR2 SVGAGI. The CDR3, as DNA: TGTGCCAGCAGCCTCGGACAGACATATGGCTACACCTTC. Protein product: CASSLGQTYGYTF.

The chain is built from TRBV5-1 and TRBJ1-4, with D unclear. The CDR3 is 15 amino acids. V was clipped by 0 bases and J by 4 bases, with 10 bases between them. The V gene's germline CDR1 is SGHRS and CDR2 YFSETQ. CDR3 sequence: CASSLVPGSNEKLFF. CDR3 nucleotide sequence: TGCGCCAGCAGCTTGGTTCCGGGAAGTAATGAAAAACTGTTTTTT.

The chain is built from TRBV11-1 and TRBJ2-7, with D hard to call. CDR3 length: 14 residues. V was shortened by 1 base and J by 2 bases, with 9 bases between the two germline ends. Germline loops: CDR1 SGHAT, CDR2 FQDESV (reference sequence). CDR3 protein: CASSLGPGPYEQYF. CDR3 coding DNA: TGTGCCAGCAGCTTAGGACCAGGACCCTACGAGCAGTACTTC.

This chain joins TRBV21-1 and TRBJ2-7; the table's D gene call, TRBD1, was not cross checked with the DNA. TRBV21-1 is termed a pseudogene. CDR3 size: 14 residues. CDR3 sequence reads: CASSNVQKHYEQYF. The CDR3 DNA sequence: TGTGCCAGCAGCAACGTACAGAAACACTACGAGCAGTACTTC.

This clone was observed at least ten times. The rearrangement joins TRBV19 to TRBJ2-7; 8 bases agree with TRBD1. The V gene's germline CDR1 is LNHDA and CDR2 SQIVND (reference sequence). Losses at the gene ends were 2 bases for V and 5 bases for J; bases not matched to a gene: 14. The CDR3 length is 17 residues. CDR3 loop: CASSISDFGTGRDEQYF. The CDR3 bases are TGTGCCAGTAGTATAAGTGATTTCGGGACAGGTCGTGACGAGCAGTACTTC.

The chain combines TRBV2 with TRBJ2-1, with 7 positions matching TRBD2. Unmatched junction bases numbered 9, after V lost 8 bases and J lost 5 bases. This CDR3 has 14 amino acids. CDR1 is SNHLY, CDR2 FYNNEI, per germline. The CDR3 spells CASPKGRDDNEQFF. DNA of the CDR3: TGTGCCAGCCCGAAGGGGAGGGACGACAATGAGCAGTTCTTC.

This clone was detected a few times. In DNA, the CDR3 is TGTGCCAGCAGTTATCGGGGGGCAGGGTCACCCCTCCACTTT. The encoded protein is CASSYRGAGSPLHF. The gene calls are TRBV27 and TRBJ1-6; a weak D match, TRBD1 (6 bases). The CDR3 runs to 14 residues. Germline values: CDR1 MNHEY, CDR2 SMNVEV (reference sequence). Between the trimmed V and J ends, which lost 4 bases and 10 bases, there was a span of 14 bases.

The chain links TRBV9 to TRBJ2-7, with no clear D. The CDR3 consists of 14 residues. Germline V gene lookup returns CDR1 SGDLS and CDR2 YYNGEE. Deletions cut 4 bases from V and 0 bases from J, with 11 bases between. CDR3 in amino acids: CASSPRFASYEQYF. CDR3 coding DNA: TGTGCCAGCAGCCCGCGCTTTGCCTCCTACGAGCAGTACTTC.

This clone has a single count. Here the CDR3 reads CASKYSRSDENQPQHF. For the CDR3, the DNA is TGTGCCAGCAAGTACTCAAGGTCGGACGAAAATCAGCCCCAGCATTTT. The chain uses TRBV2 and TRBJ1-5; D is unresolved. The CDR3 totals 16 residues. The germline V and J ends were trimmed by 7 bases and 4 bases, with 20 bases remaining between them. The germline gives CDR1 SNHLY, CDR2 FYNNEI.

CDR3: CASSLATNTGELFF. The CDR3 DNA follows: TGTGCCAGCAGCCTAGCTACGAACACCGGGGAGCTGTTTTTT. V gene TRBV7-3 combines with J gene TRBJ2-2; a possible D gene is TRBD2 (5 bases). Germline assignment: CDR1 SGHTA and CDR2 FQGTGA. Trimming left V 5 bases short and J 0 bases short, with 7 bases between. CDR3 length equals 14 residues.

This rearrangement joins TRBV11-2 to TRBJ2-7; TRBD2 matches 8 bases. The germline CDR1 and CDR2 sequences are SGHAT and FQNNGV. V trimming: 0 bases; J trimming: 4 bases; junction bases outside the gene matches: 2. This CDR3 region has 14 residues. CDR3 nucleotide sequence: TGTGCCAGCAGCTTAGAAGCGGGAGTGTACGAGCAGTACTTC. It translates to CASSLEAGVYEQYF.

DNA of the CDR3: TGTGCCATCAGTGATCCGACCCCAGGGTTTTCGTATGGCTACACCTTC. Protein product: CAISDPTPGFSYGYTF. The chain couples TRBV10-3 to TRBJ1-2; maybe TRBD1 (5 bases). V shed 3 bases and J shed 5 bases, with 19 bases lying between them. CDR3 length equals 16 residues. CDR1 and CDR2 (germline): ENHRY, SYGVKD.

V is TRBV5-6 and J is TRBJ2-3; 12 nucleotides line up with TRBD2. This CDR3 has 16 amino acids. Germline V gives CDR1 SGHDT, CDR2 YYEEEE. Losses at the gene ends were 4 bases for V and 2 bases for J; bases not matched to a gene: 5. CDR3 nucleotide sequence: TGTGCCAGCAGCCCCGGACTAGCGGGGCCCACAGATACGCAGTATTTT. Protein sequence: CASSPGLAGPTDTQYF.

This rearrangement joins TRBV28 to TRBJ1-1; D is undetermined. V shed 6 bases and J shed 5 bases, with 16 bases lying between them. The CDR3 extends over 14 amino acids. Germline V gene sequence: CDR1 MDHEN, CDR2 SYDVKM. The CDR3 DNA is TGTGCCAGCAGCCCGGGGTTCAGTGGGACTGAAGCTTTCTTT. It is translated as CASSPGFSGTEAFF.

This clone has just one count. The genes are TRBV7-9 and TRBJ1-1; perhaps TRBD1 as D (5 bases). V was trimmed by 1 base and J by 0 bases, leaving 9 bases between them. Germline loops: CDR1 SEHNR, CDR2 FQNEAQ (reference sequence). The CDR3 loop spans 15 amino acids. Here the CDR3 reads CASSLGQTLNTEAFF. CDR3 sequence (DNA): TGTGCCAGCAGCTTAGGACAGACACTGAACACTGAAGCTTTCTTT.

V gene TRBV27 combines with J gene TRBJ2-7; TRBD1 matches 9 bases. Looked up from germline, CDR1 is MNHEY and CDR2 is SMNVEV (reference sequence). The CDR3 is made up of 13 amino acids. V was clipped by 8 bases and J by 2 bases; unmatched bases: 4. This CDR3 is CASGGQGPYEQYF. DNA for the CDR3: TGTGCCAGCGGCGGACAGGGGCCCTACGAGCAGTACTTC.